These 18 T cell receptor beta chains were all obtained from the same sample, sequenced in a study of T cells after yellow fever vaccination. From the 5' RACE reads, TCRdb called clonotypes with MiXCR, one entry per CDR3 protein. The sample includes around 610,000 distinct CDR3 sequences, 13% of them seen just once. Material: PBMCs, obtained on the day of the yellow fever booster vaccination. The source is a man between 25 and 39 years old who received the YFV17D yellow fever vaccine.

This clonotype was seen more than once but under ten times. The chain recombines TRBV20-1 with TRBJ2-7; 8 bases map to TRBD1. Unmatched junction bases numbered 7, after V lost 3 bases and J lost 0 bases. CDR1 and CDR2 from the germline V gene are DFQATT and SNEGSKA (reference sequence). The CDR3 spans 15 residues. Here the CDR3 DNA reads TGCAGTGCTAGCGGTGGGGACAGGAGCTCCTACGAGCAGTACTTC. Its protein is CSASGGDRSSYEQYF.

The chain links TRBV20-1 to TRBJ2-2; 7 nucleotides agree with TRBD2. The CDR3 length is 16 residues. J lost 3 bases, V lost 3 bases, and 10 bases had no gene match. The germline gives CDR1 DFQATT, CDR2 SNEGSKA (reference sequence). CDR3 bases: TGCAGTGCTAGTAGGGGAGGGGCGAGGGACACCGGGGAGCTGTTTTTT. Encoded protein: CSASRGGARDTGELFF.

Only a few counts were recorded for this clonotype. This chain joins TRBV4-2 and TRBJ2-1, with 7 bases lining up with TRBD2. CDR3 length: 12 residues. From germline, CDR1 is LGHNA and CDR2 YNFKEQ. J gave up 9 bases and V 5 bases, and 4 bases lay outside the gene matches. CDR3 in amino acids: CASSASGGEQFF. Written as DNA, the CDR3 is TGTGCCAGCAGCGCTAGCGGAGGTGAGCAGTTCTTC.

About this clonotype: Its ends do not fully match the called genes, so a read error is possible. This rearrangement joins TRBV4-3 to TRBJ2-7, with 8 bases aligning to TRBD2. CDR3 size: 15 residues. Germline V gene data show CDR1 as LGHNA and CDR2 as YSLEER. This CDR3 is CASSYQRAGEYGQYF. Here the CDR3 DNA reads TGCGCCAGCAGCTACCAACGAGCGGGGGAGTACGGGCAGTACTTC.

V usage is TRBV4-3 and J usage is TRBJ2-7; D is possibly TRBD2 (7 bases). This CDR3 region has 14 residues. V was cut by 0 bases and J by 6 bases, with 12 bases left in between. Germline V gene sequence: CDR1 LGHNA, CDR2 YSLEER. CDR3 residues: CASSQDGRGGEQYF. The CDR3 DNA is TGCGCCAGCAGCCAAGATGGAAGGGGGGGCGAGCAGTACTTC.

This clonotype was detected only once. The rearrangement uses TRBV20-1 and TRBJ2-1; 7 bases match TRBD2. The junction had 8 bases not matched to a gene; V was cut back by 3 bases and J by 0 bases. Germline CDR1 DFQATT, CDR2 SNEGSKA (reference sequence). The CDR3 length is 16 residues. The CDR3 sequence: CSARRERGSSYNEQFF. CDR3 bases: TGCAGTGCTAGGCGGGAGCGGGGTAGCTCCTACAATGAGCAGTTCTTC.

This clonotype has a handful of counts. The V gene is TRBV3-1, the J gene TRBJ2-7; D perhaps matches TRBD1 (6 bases). This CDR3 has 13 residues. The germline V gene encodes CDR1 LGHDT and CDR2 YNNKEL (reference sequence). The V end was cut by 2 bases, the J end by 4 bases, with 9 bases between. CDR3 protein: CASSQSDSYEQYF. The DNA of the CDR3 is TGTGCCAGCAGCCAATCGGACAGTTACGAGCAGTACTTC.

J is TRBJ1-6 and V is TRBV27; the match to TRBD1 covers 7 bases. Germline V gives CDR1 MNHEY, CDR2 SMNVEV (reference sequence). The CDR3 contains 17 residues. Germline trimming cut 2 bases from V and 0 bases from J; bases unmatched to any gene: 4. The CDR3 DNA follows: TGTGCCAGCAGTTTAGGAGGGGGCGCCTCCTATAATTCACCCCTCCACTTT. It specifies CASSLGGGASYNSPLHF.

This clonotype has just a few counts. This chain's CDR3 is CASSQGLGITGELFF. The DNA for the CDR3 is TGCGCCAGCAGCCAAGGATTGGGGATAACCGGGGAGCTGTTTTTT. The chain uses TRBV4-3 and TRBJ2-2; D uncertain. Deletions cut 1 base from V and 5 bases from J, with 11 bases between. Per the germline V gene, CDR1 is LGHNA and CDR2 is YSLEER. CDR3 length: 15 amino acids.

This clonotype appeared a few times. The chain couples TRBV20-1 to TRBJ2-7; 8 bases line up with TRBD1. With 3 bases clipped from V and 3 bases from J, the junction kept 1 base outside the gene matches. Germline CDR1 and CDR2: DFQATT and SNEGSKA (reference sequence). The CDR3 runs 12 residues. As DNA, the CDR3 is TGCAGTGCTAGTGGACAGGGCTACGAGCAGTACTTC. It specifies CSASGQGYEQYF.

The V gene is TRBV6-5, the J gene TRBJ2-1; D is uncertain. The CDR3 is 14 amino acids. Germline lookup yields CDR1 MNHEY and CDR2 SVGAGI. V lost 4 bases to trimming and J lost 0 bases, with 7 bases between them. For the CDR3, the DNA is TGTGCCAGCAGTTGGGCAGGCTCCTACAATGAGCAGTTCTTC. This translates into CASSWAGSYNEQFF.

This sequence joins TRBV10-3 and TRBJ2-1; 8 bases match TRBD2. Germline CDR1 reads ENHRY; CDR2 reads SYGVKD. The CDR3 runs to 15 residues. The V gene end was trimmed by 3 bases and the J gene end by 4 bases; junction bases not matched to a gene: 5. CDR3 amino acids: CAISELLAGYNEQFF. The CDR3 region has the DNA TGTGCCATCAGTGAATTATTAGCGGGGTACAATGAGCAGTTCTTC.

The DNA of the CDR3 is TGTGCCAGCAGCTCCTTAAGACAGGGCGAAGGGGAGCTGTTTTTT. It encodes CASSSLRQGEGELFF. This sequence joins TRBV5-5 and TRBJ2-2; 7 bases match TRBD1. The V gene's germline CDR1 is SGHKS and CDR2 YYEKEE (reference sequence). After removal of 3 bases from V and 8 bases from J, the junction contained 10 bases not matched to a gene. The CDR3 extends over 15 amino acids.

This clonotype was counted between two and nine times. The V gene is TRBV6-1, the J gene TRBJ2-1; 10 nucleotides agree with TRBD1. The V gene's germline CDR1 is MNHNS and CDR2 SASEGT. The CDR3 runs to 19 residues. V dropped 6 bases and J dropped 0; count of bases not matched to a gene: 14. The CDR3 loop is CASSRAGTGVRGSYNEQFF. The CDR3 DNA is TGTGCCAGCAGCAGAGCCGGGACAGGGGTCCGGGGCTCCTACAATGAGCAGTTCTTC.

The rearrangement links TRBV5-1 to TRBJ2-1, with D hard to call. The CDR3 totals 14 residues. Germline CDR1 reads SGHRS; CDR2 reads YFSETQ. Trimming took 5 bases from V and 10 from J, leaving 19 bases between them. The CDR3 bases are TGCGCCAGCAGTCCTACCCCTCAATTGAACGAGCAGTTCTTC. Its protein is CASSPTPQLNEQFF.

This rearrangement joins TRBV20-1 to TRBJ2-3; 12 positions agree with TRBD2. V was pared by 5 bases and J by 3 bases, with 9 bases of the junction left unmatched. Germline CDR1 reads DFQATT; CDR2 reads SNEGSKA (reference sequence). The CDR3 contains 16 residues. The CDR3 loop reads CSAELPGLAGTDTQYF. The CDR3, as DNA: TGCAGTGCTGAACTTCCGGGACTAGCGGGTACAGATACGCAGTATTTT.

The rearrangement links TRBV5-4 to TRBJ2-1, with 7 bases aligning to TRBD2. Trimming took 6 bases from V and 10 from J; bases not matched to a gene: 7. The CDR3 spans 12 residues. Germline V gene sequence: CDR1 SGHNT, CDR2 YYREEE (reference sequence). DNA for the CDR3: TGTGCCAGCAACGGGAGGAGTGGCGAGCAGTTCTTC. It is translated as CASNGRSGEQFF.

The chain links TRBV12-3 or TRBV12-4 to TRBJ1-5, with D unclear. The ends were cut back, 7 bases at V and 2 bases at J, with 12 bases in the middle. The CDR3 is made up of 14 amino acids. In DNA form, the CDR3 reads TGTGCCAGCAACCTAAATGGGGGCAATCAGCCCCAGCATTTT. Protein sequence: CASNLNGGNQPQHF.